This T cell receptor (beta chain) was obtained from a study of blood T cell repertoires in COVID-19. Across the study: T cells, B-cell-depleted T cells, or PBMCs provided the cDNA or gDNA that served as material.

Participant ages covered about 18 to 95 years across approximately 25 US areas. Participants' own reports of clinical history determined their cohort assignment. Looked up from germline, CDR1 is SGDLS and CDR2 is YYNGEE. V dropped 2 bases and J dropped 7 bases, with 13 bases sitting between them. This CDR3 is built from 15 residues. Using immunoSEQ multiplex PCR, the repertoire was profiled, and TCRdb retains in-frame clones only, with some absent. The sample holds 300,000 to 400,000 clones, about 90% seen once. The sequence was obtained from a woman in her 30s who had recovered from COVID-19. The sequenced material came from PBMCs or T cells enriched from blood (not recorded which). The chain combines TRBV9 with TRBJ1-6; possibly TRBD1 for D (5 bases). In nucleotides, the CDR3 is TGTGCCAGCAGCGTTACCGCCCCAGGGAATTCACCCCTCCACTTT. It translates to CASSVTAPGNSPLHF. The full variable domain, with the rest looked up from reference TRBV9 and TRBJ1-6, is DSGVTQTPKHLITATGQRVTLRCSPRSGDLSVYWYQQSLDQGLQFLIQYYNGEERAKGNILERFSAQQFPDLHSELNLSSLELGDSALYFCASSVTAPGNSPLHFGNGTRLTVT.